The clone carrying this TCR beta chain has more than one count but fewer than ten. Its cognate antigen is unknown. The data are from a study of T-cell memory formation after mild COVID-19. V was pared by 6 bases and J by 3 bases, with 9 bases of the junction left unmatched. This CDR3 is 17 amino acids long. Germline V gene data show CDR1 as MNHEY and CDR2 as SMNVEV (reference sequence). A 5'RACE reaction primed in the constant segment made cDNA libraries of TCR alpha and TCR beta, and these carried sample barcodes and UMIs. Using its own MiXCR run on the 5' RACE reads, TCRdb lists one record per CDR3 protein. The sample has just under 350,000 distinct CDR3 sequences, over 10% seen once. Regarding the study as a whole: Second-wave clones reaching peak frequency on day 37 lacked confirmed SARS-CoV-2 specificity. Contracting CD8+ clones were enriched in EMRA, CD4+ mainly in CM and EM.

Material for sequencing was PBMCs or a T cell subset sorted from them (not recorded which). This sequence originates from a man between 18 and 35 years old who had mild COVID-19 (a few samples of this study predate the infection). Cell type and time point are not known. The chain employs TRBV27 and TRBJ2-2; 11 bases align to TRBD2. In nucleotides, the CDR3 is TGTGCCAGCAGCCCGTATACTAGCGGGGGACACACCGGGGAGCTGTTTTTT. Translating gives CASSPYTSGGHTGELFF.